A single T cell receptor (beta chain) is shown here with its context. Its antigen remains unidentified. Read coverage stops 3 residues before the CDR3 terminus; the germline J gene supplies the remainder. The CDR3 consists of 15 residues. Germline V gene lookup returns CDR1 MNHNS and CDR2 SASEGT. Repertoires were generated with immunoSEQ multiplex PCR, while TCRdb's copy carries only in-frame clones and drops some. Here the sample table reports 25,000 to 35,000 clones. This sample was taken from a study of T cells in women clearing cervical HPV infection. Study-level background: Case blood drawn at lesion detection; control blood after infection cleared.

Study-level points and caveats: Richness differences could reflect unmeasured T-cell content per sample.

The sequence was obtained from a woman aged 18-70 years with a cervical HPV16 infection that either progressed to CIN3+ or cleared (not recorded which). Material for sequencing was blood buffy coat. This rearrangement joins TRBV6-1 to TRBJ1-2; D is unresolved. The CDR3 DNA, read in part, is TGTGCCAGCAGTGAACTAGCGGGCTCCTACAATGAC. The encoded protein is CASSELAGSYND. The full CDR3 is CASSELAGSYNDYTF.